This paragraph reports one TCR beta chain. Profiled with immunoSEQ multiplex PCR; TCRdb holds only in-frame clones, not every one. The sample has some 130,000 clones, approximately 88% seen once. V lost 11 bases and J 5 bases, leaving 24 bases between the germline ends. The CDR3 consists of 15 residues. Germline CDR1 reads MDHEN; CDR2 reads SYDVKM. This entry belongs to a study of T cell responses to AZD1222 COVID-19 vaccine. The rearrangement links TRBV28 to TRBJ1-1, with D tentatively TRBD1 (5 bases). The sequence came from an adult in good health. Sequencing used peripheral blood, obtained on day 0 of AZD1222 vaccination. In DNA form, the CDR3 reads TGTGCCGGTTCAACGGGTGGGGCGGGTCGGACTGAAGCTTTCTTT. Translation gives CAGSTGGAGRTEAFF. The variable domain in full, completed from reference TRBV28 and TRBJ1-1, reads DVKVTQSSRYLVKRTGEKVFLECVQDMDHENMFWYRQDPGLGLRLIYFSYDVKMKEKGDIPEGYSVSREKKERFSLILESASTNQTSMYLCAGSTGGAGRTEAFFGQGTRLTVV.